This T cell receptor (beta chain) comes out of a study of T cell responses to AZD1222 COVID-19 vaccine. The germline gives CDR1 SGHNT, CDR2 YYREEE (reference sequence). Trimming left V 0 bases short and J 8 bases short, with 9 bases between. This CDR3 contains 12 residues. Comment on this clone: Its cognate antigen is unknown.

The repertoire was sequenced with immunoSEQ multiplex PCR; TCRdb's copy has only in-frame clones and lacks some. The table has 50,000 to 70,000 clones, 89% seen once. General study points: There were mostly white British donors and more females than males, and clonal diversity was possibly underestimated. Spike-wide vaccine-associated CD4 TCRs dominated at 160-218 and 743-854.

The TCR sequence derives from an adult who received the AZD1222 COVID-19 vaccine. The material was peripheral blood, obtained 28 days after the second AZD1222 dose. This sequence joins TRBV5-4 and TRBJ2-7; unclear D gene. CDR3 protein: CASSLERVKQYF. In DNA form, the CDR3 reads TGTGCCAGCAGCTTGGAACGAGTGAAGCAGTACTTC.